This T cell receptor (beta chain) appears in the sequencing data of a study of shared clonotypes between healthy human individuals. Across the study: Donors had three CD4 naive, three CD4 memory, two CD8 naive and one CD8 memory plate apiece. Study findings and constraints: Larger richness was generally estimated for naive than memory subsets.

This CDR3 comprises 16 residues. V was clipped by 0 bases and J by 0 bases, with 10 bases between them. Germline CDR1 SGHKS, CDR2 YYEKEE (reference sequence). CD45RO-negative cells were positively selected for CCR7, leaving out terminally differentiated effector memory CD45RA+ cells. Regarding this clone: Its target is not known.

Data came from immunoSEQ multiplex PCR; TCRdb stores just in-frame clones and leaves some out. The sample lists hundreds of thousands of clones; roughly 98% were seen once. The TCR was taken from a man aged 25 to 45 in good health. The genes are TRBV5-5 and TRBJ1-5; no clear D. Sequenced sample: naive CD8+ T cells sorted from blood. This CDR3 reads CASSLGWVYSNQPQHF. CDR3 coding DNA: TGTGCCAGCAGCTTGGGATGGGTTTATAGCAATCAGCCCCAGCATTTT. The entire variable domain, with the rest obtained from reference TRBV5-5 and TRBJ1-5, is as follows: DAGVTQSPTHLIKTRGQQVTLRCSPISGHKSVSWYQQVLGQGPQFIFQYYEKEERGRGNFPDRFSARQFPNYSSELNVNALLLGDSALYLCASSLGWVYSNQPQHFGDGTRLSIL.